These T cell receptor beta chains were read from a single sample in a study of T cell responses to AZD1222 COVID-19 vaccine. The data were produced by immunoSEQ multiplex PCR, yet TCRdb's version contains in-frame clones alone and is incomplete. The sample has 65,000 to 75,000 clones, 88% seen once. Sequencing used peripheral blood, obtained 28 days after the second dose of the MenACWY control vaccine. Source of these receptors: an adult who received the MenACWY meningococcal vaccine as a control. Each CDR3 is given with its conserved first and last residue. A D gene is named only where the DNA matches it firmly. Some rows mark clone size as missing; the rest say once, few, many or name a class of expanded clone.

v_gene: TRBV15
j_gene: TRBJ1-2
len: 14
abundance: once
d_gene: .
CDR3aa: CATSSNLGSYGYTF
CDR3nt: TGTGCCACCAGCAGCAACCTGGGCAGCTATGGCTACACCTTC

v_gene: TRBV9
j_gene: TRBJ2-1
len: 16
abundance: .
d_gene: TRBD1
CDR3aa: CASSLGGQGANNEQFF
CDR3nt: TGTGCCAGCAGCTTAGGGGGACAGGGGGCTAACAATGAGCAGTTCTTC

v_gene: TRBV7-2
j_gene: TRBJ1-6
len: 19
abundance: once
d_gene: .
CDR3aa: CASSLEVGRWGHYNSPLHF
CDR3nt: TGTGCCAGCAGCTTAGAAGTGGGACGCTGGGGACATTATAATTCACCCCTCCACTTT

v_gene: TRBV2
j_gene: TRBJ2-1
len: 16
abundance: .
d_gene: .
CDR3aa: CASTLWAGTTYNEQFF
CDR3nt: TGTGCCAGCACCCTCTGGGCAGGGACGACCTACAATGAGCAGTTCTTC

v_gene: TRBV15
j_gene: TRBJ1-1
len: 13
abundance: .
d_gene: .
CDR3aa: CATSREGNTEAFF
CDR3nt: TGTGCCACCAGCAGAGAAGGGAACACTGAAGCTTTCTTT

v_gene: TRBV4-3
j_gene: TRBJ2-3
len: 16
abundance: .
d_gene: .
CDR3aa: CASSQLTGKYGDTQYF
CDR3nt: TGCGCCAGCAGCCAATTAACAGGGAAGTATGGAGATACGCAGTATTTT

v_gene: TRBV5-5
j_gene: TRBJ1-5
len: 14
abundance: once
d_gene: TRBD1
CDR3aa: CASRPGQLNQPQHF
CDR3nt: TGTGCCAGCAGACCGGGACAGCTCAATCAGCCCCAGCATTTT

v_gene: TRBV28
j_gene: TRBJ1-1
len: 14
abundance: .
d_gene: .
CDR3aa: CASSPIAGRTEAFF
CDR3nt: TGTGCCAGCAGCCCCATAGCGGGGAGGACTGAAGCTTTCTTT

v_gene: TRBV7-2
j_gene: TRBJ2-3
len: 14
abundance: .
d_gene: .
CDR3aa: CASSLRGNQQTQYF
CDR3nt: TGTGCCAGCAGCTTAAGGGGCAACCAACAGACGCAGTATTTT

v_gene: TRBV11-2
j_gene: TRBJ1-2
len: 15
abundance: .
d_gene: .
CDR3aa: CASSFRGGANYGYTF
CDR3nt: TGTGCCAGCAGTTTTAGAGGGGGGGCGAACTATGGCTACACCTTC

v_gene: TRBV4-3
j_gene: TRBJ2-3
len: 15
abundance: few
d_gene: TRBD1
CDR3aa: CASSQEYRGIDTQYF
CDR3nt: TGCGCCAGCAGCCAAGAGTACAGGGGGATAGATACGCAGTATTTT

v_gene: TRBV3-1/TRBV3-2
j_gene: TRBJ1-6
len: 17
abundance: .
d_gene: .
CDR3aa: CASSPQGVGNYNSPLHF
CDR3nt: TGTGCCAGCAGCCCCCAAGGCGTCGGGAACTATAATTCACCCCTCCACTTT

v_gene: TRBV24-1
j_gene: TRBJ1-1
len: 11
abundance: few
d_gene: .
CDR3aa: CAVRVGTEAFF
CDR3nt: TGTGCCGTCAGGGTCGGCACTGAAGCTTTCTTT

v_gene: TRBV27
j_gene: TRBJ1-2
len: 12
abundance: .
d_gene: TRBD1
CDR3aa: CASSPRTGGYTF
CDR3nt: TGTGCCAGCAGTCCTCGGACAGGTGGCTACACCTTC

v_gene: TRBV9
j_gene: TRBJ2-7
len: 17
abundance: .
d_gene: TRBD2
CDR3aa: CASSVATAGLAGGEQYF
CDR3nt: TGTGCCAGCAGCGTAGCTACCGCGGGACTAGCGGGAGGCGAGCAGTACTTC

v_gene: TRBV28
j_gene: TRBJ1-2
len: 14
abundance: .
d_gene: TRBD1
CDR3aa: CASSPGQANYGYTF
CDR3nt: TGTGCCAGCAGTCCCGGACAGGCCAACTATGGCTACACCTTC

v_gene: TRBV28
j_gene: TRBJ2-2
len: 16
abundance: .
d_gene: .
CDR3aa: CASSWAGQTNTGELFF
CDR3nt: TGTGCCAGCAGCTGGGCGGGACAGACGAACACCGGGGAGCTGTTTTTT

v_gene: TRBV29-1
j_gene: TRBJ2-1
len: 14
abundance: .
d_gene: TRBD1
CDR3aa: CSIRDRAWGNEQFF
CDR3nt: TGCAGCATCCGGGACAGGGCCTGGGGGAATGAGCAGTTCTTC

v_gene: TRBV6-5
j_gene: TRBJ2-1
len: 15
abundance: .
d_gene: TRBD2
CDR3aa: CASSSVAGLGNEQFF
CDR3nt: TGTGCCAGCAGCTCGGTAGCGGGCTTGGGCAATGAGCAGTTCTTC

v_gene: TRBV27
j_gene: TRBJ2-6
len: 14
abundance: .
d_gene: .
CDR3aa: CASSAWAGANVLTF
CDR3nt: TGTGCCAGCAGTGCCTGGGCGGGGGCCAACGTCCTGACTTTC

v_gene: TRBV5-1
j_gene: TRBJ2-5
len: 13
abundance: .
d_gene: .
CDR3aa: CASSLGVQETQYF
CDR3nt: TGCGCCAGCAGCTTGGGGGTCCAAGAGACCCAGTACTTC

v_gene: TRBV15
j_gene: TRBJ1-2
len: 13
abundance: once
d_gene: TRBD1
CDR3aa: CATSGGTEYGYTF
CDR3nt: TGTGCCACCAGCGGAGGGACAGAGTATGGCTACACCTTC

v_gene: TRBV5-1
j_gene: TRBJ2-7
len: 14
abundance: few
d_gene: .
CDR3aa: CASSLDGPPYEQYF
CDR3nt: TGCGCCAGCAGCTTGGATGGCCCCCCCTACGAGCAGTACTTC

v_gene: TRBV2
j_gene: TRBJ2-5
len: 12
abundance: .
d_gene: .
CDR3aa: CASSEERETQYF
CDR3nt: TGTGCCAGCAGTGAAGAAAGGGAGACCCAGTACTTC

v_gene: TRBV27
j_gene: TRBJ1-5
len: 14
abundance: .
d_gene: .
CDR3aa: CASSLSALNQPQHF
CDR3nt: TGTGCCAGCAGTTTAAGCGCCCTCAATCAGCCCCAGCATTTT

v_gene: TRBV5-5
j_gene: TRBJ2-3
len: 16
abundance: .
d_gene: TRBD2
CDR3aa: CASSLRTSSGTDTQYF
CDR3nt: TGTGCCAGCAGCCTTCGGACTAGCTCTGGCACAGATACGCAGTATTTT

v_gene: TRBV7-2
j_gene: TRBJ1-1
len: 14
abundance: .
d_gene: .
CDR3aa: CASSLATVSTEAFF
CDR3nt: TGTGCCAGCAGCTTAGCGACGGTCTCGACTGAAGCTTTCTTT

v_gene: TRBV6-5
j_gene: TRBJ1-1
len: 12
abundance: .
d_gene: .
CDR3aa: CASTGVYTEAFF
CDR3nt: TGTGCCAGCACTGGCGTATACACTGAAGCTTTCTTT

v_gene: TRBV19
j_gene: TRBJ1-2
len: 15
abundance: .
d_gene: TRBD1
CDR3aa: CASSGGTVGDYGYTF
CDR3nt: TGTGCCAGTAGTGGAGGGACAGTTGGGGACTATGGCTACACCTTC

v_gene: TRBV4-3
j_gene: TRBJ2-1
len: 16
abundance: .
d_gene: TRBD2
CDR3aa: CASSQGSGWGYNEQFF
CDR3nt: TGCGCCAGCAGCCAAGGTAGCGGGTGGGGTTACAATGAGCAGTTCTTC

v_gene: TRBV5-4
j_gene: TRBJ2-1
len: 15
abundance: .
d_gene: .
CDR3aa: CASSWVSSSYNEQFF
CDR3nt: TGTGCCAGCAGCTGGGTCTCGAGCTCCTACAATGAGCAGTTCTTC

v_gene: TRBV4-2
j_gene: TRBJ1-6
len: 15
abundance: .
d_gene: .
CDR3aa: CASRPEGRRNSPLHF
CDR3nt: TGTGCCAGCAGGCCCGAGGGCCGGAGGAATTCACCCCTCCACTTT

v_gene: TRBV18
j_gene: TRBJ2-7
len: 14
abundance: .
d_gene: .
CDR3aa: CASSFGPTNYEQYF
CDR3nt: TGTGCCAGCTCATTCGGACCTACGAACTACGAGCAGTACTTC

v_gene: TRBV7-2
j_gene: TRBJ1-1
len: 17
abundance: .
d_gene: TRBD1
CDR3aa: CASSLGPTGGYRTEAFF
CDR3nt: TGTGCCAGCAGCTTAGGGCCGACAGGGGGCTATAGGACTGAAGCTTTCTTT

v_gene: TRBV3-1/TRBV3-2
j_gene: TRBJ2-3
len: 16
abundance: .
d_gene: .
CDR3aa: CASSKTPSGSFDTQYF
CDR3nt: TGTGCCAGCAGCAAAACCCCTTCCGGGTCGTTTGATACGCAGTATTTT

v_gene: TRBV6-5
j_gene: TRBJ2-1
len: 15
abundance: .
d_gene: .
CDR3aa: CASSETASSYNEQFF
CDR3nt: TGTGCCAGCAGCGAGACAGCGAGCTCCTACAATGAGCAGTTCTTC

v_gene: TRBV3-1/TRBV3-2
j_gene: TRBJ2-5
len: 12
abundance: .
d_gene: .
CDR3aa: CASSQLTETQYF
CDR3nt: TGTGCCAGCAGCCAACTAACAGAGACCCAGTACTTC

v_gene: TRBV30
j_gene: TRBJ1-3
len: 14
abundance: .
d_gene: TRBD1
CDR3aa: CAWSKGQSGNTIYF
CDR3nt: TGTGCCTGGAGTAAGGGACAGTCTGGAAACACCATATATTTT

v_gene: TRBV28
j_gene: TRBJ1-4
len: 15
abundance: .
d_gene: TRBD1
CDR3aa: CASSLGQVGVEKLFF
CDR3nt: TGTGCCAGCAGTTTAGGACAGGTTGGGGTCGAAAAACTGTTTTTT

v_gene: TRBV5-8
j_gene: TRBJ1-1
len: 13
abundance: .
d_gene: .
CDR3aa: CASSLAGDTEAFF
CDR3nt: TGTGCCAGCAGCTTGGCCGGGGACACTGAAGCTTTCTTT

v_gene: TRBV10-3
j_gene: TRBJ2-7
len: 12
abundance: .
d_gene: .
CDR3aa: CAISESGYEQYF
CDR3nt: TGTGCCATCAGTGAGTCGGGCTACGAGCAGTACTTC

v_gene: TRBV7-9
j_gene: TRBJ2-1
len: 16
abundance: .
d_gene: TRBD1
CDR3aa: CASSPGQVSSYNEQFF
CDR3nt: TGTGCCAGCAGCCCGGGACAGGTTAGCTCCTACAATGAGCAGTTCTTC

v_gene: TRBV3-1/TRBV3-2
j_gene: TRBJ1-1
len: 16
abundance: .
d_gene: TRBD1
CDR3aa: CASSLLGTGSGGEAFF
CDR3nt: TGTGCCAGCAGCCTACTAGGGACAGGGTCTGGGGGCGAAGCTTTCTTT

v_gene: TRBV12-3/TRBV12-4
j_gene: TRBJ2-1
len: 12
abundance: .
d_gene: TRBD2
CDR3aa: CASSQLAGGQFF
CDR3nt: TGTGCCAGCAGCCAACTAGCGGGGGGGCAGTTCTTC

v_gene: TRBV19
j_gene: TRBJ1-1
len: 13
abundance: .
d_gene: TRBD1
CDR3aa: CASSVDRETEAFF
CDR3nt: TGTGCCAGTAGTGTAGACAGGGAAACTGAAGCTTTCTTT

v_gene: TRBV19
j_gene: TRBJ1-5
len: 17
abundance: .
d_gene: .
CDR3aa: CASSPLSYGNRNQPQHF
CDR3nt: TGTGCCAGTAGTCCTTTGTCCTACGGAAACCGGAATCAGCCCCAGCATTTT